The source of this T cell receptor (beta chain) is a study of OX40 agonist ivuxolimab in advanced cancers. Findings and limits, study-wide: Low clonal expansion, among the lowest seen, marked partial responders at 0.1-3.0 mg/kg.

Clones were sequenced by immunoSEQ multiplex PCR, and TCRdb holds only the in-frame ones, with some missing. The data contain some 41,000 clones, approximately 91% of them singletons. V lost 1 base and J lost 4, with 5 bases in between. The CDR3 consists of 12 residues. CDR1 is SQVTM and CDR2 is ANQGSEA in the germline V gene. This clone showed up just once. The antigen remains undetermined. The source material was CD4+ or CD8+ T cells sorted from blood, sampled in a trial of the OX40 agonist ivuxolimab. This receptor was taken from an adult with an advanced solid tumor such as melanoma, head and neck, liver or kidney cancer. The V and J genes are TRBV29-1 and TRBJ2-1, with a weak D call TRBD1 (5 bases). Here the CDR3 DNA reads TGCAGCGTTGAAGCAGGGTACAATGAGCAGTTCTTC. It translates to CSVEAGYNEQFF.